The rows below give T cell receptor beta chains drawn from one sample of a study of high-grade serous ovarian cancer treatment subgroups. Sequenced by immunoSEQ multiplex PCR; TCRdb stores in-frame clones only, minus some. The repertoire holds roughly 5,000 clones, with roughly 70% as singletons. The sequenced sample consisted of tumor tissue. All receptors derive from a human donor with high-grade serous ovarian cancer. Each CDR3 is given with its conserved first and last residue. The order of the fields is V gene, D gene, clone size, J gene, CDR3 DNA, CDR3 protein. A D gene is named only where the DNA matches it firmly. Expanded clones are given a class, and other clones once, few, many or no size at all.

>TRBV4-1|.|.|TRBJ1-4
TGCGCCAGCAGCCTCCCGGGGGGCCCAAATGAAAAACTGTTTTTT
CASSLPGGPNEKLFF
>TRBV29-1|TRBD2|.|TRBJ2-7
TGCAGCGCTTGGGGGGCTAGCGGGAGTCAGTTAGTTTCCTACGAGCAGTACTTC
CSAWGASGSQLVSYEQYF
>TRBV2|TRBD2|.|TRBJ2-1
TGTGCCAGCATCGGGACTAGCGGGATAGAGCAGTTCTTC
CASIGTSGIEQFF
>TRBV4-1|TRBD2|.|TRBJ2-1
TGCGCCAGCAGCCAAGAGACGACTAGCGGGTGGGGCAATGAGCAGTTCTTC
CASSQETTSGWGNEQFF
>TRBV7-9|TRBD1|.|TRBJ2-3
TGTGCCAGCAGCTCGGGACAGGAATTCAACACAGATACGCAGTATTTT
CASSSGQEFNTDTQYF
>TRBV30|.|.|TRBJ1-5
TGTGCCTGGAGCGGACAGATCAATCAGCCCCAGCATTTT
CAWSGQINQPQHF
>TRBV5-4|.|.|TRBJ1-1
TGTGCCAGCAGCACCGGGACCGCCCGCCGGAGCACTGAAGCTTTCTTT
CASSTGTARRSTEAFF
>TRBV25-1|.|medium-sized|TRBJ1-2
TGTGCCAGCAGTGAATATATCGGTTGGGGAATGAATGGCTACACCTTC
CASSEYIGWGMNGYTF
>TRBV5-1|.|.|TRBJ2-1
TGCGCCAGCAGCTTGGAAATAGAGCTGTATGATGAGCAGTTCTTC
CASSLEIELYDEQFF
>TRBV29-1|.|.|TRBJ2-3
TGCAGCGTTAGGCAGGGGAGGGGGACGCAGTATTTT
CSVRQGRGTQYF
>TRBV5-1|.|.|TRBJ2-2
TGCGCCAGCAGCCCTCTCACACAGGTTAACACCGGGGAGCTGTTTTTT
CASSPLTQVNTGELFF
>TRBV7-7|.|.|TRBJ1-1
TGTGCCAGCAGCCCATATCCGGGAAGGGACACTGAAGCTTTCTTT
CASSPYPGRDTEAFF
>TRBV6-1|.|.|TRBJ2-3
TGTGCCAGCAGTACTCGGGGTGATACGCAGTATTTT
CASSTRGDTQYF
>TRBV5-1|TRBD2|.|TRBJ2-7
TGCGCCAGCAGCCCATTTCCGGGACTAGCGGGAGGGGTCAGCTCCTACGAGCAGTACTTC
CASSPFPGLAGGVSSYEQYF
>TRBV2|.|medium-sized|TRBJ1-1
TGTGCCAGCAGTGAAAGGGGGGGGAACACTGAAGCTTTCTTT
CASSERGGNTEAFF
>TRBV10-3|.|large|TRBJ1-5
TGTGCCATCAGTGAAGTTAGGACAGACAATCAGCCCCAGCATTTT
CAISEVRTDNQPQHF
>TRBV19|TRBD2|.|TRBJ2-2
TGTGCCAGTAGCCGAATCCTACTAGCGGGAACTAACACCGGGGAGCTGTTTTTT
CASSRILLAGTNTGELFF
>TRBV10-3|TRBD1|.|TRBJ2-2
TGTGCCATCAGTCCCAGACAGGGAAACACCGGGGAGCTGTTTTTT
CAISPRQGNTGELFF